This entry concerns a single T cell receptor (beta chain). Its target is unknown. Germline V lookup: CDR1 SNHLY, CDR2 FYNNEI. V gave up 0 bases and J gave up 7 bases, with 22 bases separating them. This CDR3 region has 17 residues. The PCR used 60 Vbeta and 13 Jbeta primers. TCRdb's copy holds only in-frame clones and misses some; the assay was immunoSEQ multiplex PCR. The sample consists of approximately 170,000 clones, 80% to 90% of them appearing once. The sample is drawn from a study of cytomegalovirus exposure and HLA in healthy donors. Study observations and caveats: In a later analysis, CMV-associated beta chains were mostly HLA-associated, it appeared. The classifier reportedly diagnosed cytomegalovirus status with high specificity and sensitivity.

The sequenced material came from PBMCs. This clonotype originated in a male donor in good health and CMV-seronegative. The chain has TRBV2 and TRBJ2-7, with D possibly TRBD1 on 5 matching bases. CDR3 sequence reads: CASSEAGWEPTGGEQYF. In nucleotides, the CDR3 is TGTGCCAGCAGTGAAGCAGGGTGGGAACCAACAGGCGGTGAGCAGTACTTC.